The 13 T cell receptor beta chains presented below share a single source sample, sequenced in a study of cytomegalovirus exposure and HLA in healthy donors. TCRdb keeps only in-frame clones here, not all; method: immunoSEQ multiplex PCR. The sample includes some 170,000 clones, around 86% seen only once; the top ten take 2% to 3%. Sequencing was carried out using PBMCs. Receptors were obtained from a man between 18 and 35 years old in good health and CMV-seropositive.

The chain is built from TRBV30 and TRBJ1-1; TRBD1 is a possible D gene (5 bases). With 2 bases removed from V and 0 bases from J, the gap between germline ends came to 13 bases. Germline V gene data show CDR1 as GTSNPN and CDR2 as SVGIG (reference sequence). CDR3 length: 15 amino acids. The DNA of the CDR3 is TGTGCCTGGAGTAGGGGTCGGCGGATGAACACTGAAGCTTTCTTT. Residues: CAWSRGRRMNTEAFF.

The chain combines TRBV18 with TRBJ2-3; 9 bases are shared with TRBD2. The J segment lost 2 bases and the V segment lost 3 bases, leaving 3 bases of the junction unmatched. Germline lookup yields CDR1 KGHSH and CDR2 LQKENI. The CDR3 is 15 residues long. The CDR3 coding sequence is TGTGCCAGCTCACCGGAGCGGGGGGACACAGATACGCAGTATTTT. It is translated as CASSPERGDTDTQYF.

The CDR3 spells CSAFGVDTQYF. In DNA, the CDR3 is TGCAGTGCTTTCGGGGTCGATACGCAGTATTTT. The chain links TRBV20-1 to TRBJ2-3, with a tentative D call TRBD2 (5 bases). The V end lost 5 bases, the J end lost 6 bases, and 9 bases lay between the germline ends. CDR3 length: 11 residues. The germline V gene encodes CDR1 DFQATT and CDR2 SNEGSKA (reference sequence).

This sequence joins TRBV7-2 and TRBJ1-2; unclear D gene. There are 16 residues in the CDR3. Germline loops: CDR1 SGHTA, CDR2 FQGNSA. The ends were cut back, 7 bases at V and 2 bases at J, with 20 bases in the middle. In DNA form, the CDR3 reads TGTGCCAGCACCCTGAGAGCCAACGCCCTAAACTATGGCTACACCTTC. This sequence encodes CASTLRANALNYGYTF. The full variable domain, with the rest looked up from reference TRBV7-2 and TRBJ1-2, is GAGVSQSPSNKVTEKGKDVELRCDPISGHTALYWYRQSLGQGLEFLIYFQGNSAPDKSGLPSDRFSAERTGGSVSTLTIQRTQQEDSAVYLCASTLRANALNYGYTFGSGTRLTVV.

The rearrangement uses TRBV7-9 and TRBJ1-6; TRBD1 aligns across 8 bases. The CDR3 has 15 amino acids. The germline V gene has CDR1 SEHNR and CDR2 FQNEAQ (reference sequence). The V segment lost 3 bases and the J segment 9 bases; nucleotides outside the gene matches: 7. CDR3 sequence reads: CASSLNRGTGSPLHF. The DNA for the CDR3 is TGTGCCAGCAGCTTGAACAGGGGGACGGGTTCACCCCTCCACTTT.

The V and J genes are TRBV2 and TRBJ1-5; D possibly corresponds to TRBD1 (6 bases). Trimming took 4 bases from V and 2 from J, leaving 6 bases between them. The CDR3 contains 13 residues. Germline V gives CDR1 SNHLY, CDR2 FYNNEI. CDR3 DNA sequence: TGTGCCAGCAGTGGACAGGGCAATCAGCCCCAGCATTTT. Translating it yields CASSGQGNQPQHF.

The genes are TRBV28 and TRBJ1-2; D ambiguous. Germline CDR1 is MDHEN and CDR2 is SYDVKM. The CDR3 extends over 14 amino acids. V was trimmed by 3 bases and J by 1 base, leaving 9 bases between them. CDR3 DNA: TGTGCCAGCAGTTTCGTCTTCCTTAACTATGGCTACACCTTC. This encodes CASSFVFLNYGYTF.

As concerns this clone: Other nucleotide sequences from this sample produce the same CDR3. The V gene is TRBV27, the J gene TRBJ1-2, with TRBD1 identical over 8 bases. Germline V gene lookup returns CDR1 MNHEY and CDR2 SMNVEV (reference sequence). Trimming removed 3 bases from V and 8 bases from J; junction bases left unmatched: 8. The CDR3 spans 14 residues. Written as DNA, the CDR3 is TGTGCCAGCAGTTTCGGACAGGGTGTGTACGGCTACACCTTC. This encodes CASSFGQGVYGYTF.

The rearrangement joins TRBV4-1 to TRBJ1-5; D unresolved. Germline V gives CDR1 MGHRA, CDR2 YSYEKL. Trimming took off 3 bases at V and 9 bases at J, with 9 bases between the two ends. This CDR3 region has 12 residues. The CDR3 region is CASSQPGGPQHF. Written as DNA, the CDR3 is TGCGCCAGCAGCCAGCCCGGAGGGCCCCAGCATTTT.

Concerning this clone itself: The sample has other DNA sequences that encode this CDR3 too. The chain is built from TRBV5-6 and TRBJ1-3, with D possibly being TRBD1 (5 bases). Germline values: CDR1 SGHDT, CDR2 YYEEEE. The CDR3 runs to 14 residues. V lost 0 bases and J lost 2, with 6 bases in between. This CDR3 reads CASSLGGAGNTIYF. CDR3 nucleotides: TGTGCCAGCAGCTTGGGGGGGGCTGGAAACACCATATATTTT.

CDR3 region: CASSLGHFNTEAFF. CDR3 nucleotides: TGTGCCAGCAGCTTGGGACATTTCAACACTGAAGCTTTCTTT. The chain uses TRBV5-4 and TRBJ1-1; D remains ambiguous. CDR3 size: 14 residues. CDR1 and CDR2 (germline): SGHNT, YYREEE (reference sequence). Trimming cost V 0 bases and J 2 bases, with 8 bases left between them.

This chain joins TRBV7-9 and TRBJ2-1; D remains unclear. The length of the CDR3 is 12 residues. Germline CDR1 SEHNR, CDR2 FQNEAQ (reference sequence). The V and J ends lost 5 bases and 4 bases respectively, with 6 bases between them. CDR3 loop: CASSGQYNEQFF. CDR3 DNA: TGTGCCAGCAGCGGCCAGTACAATGAGCAGTTCTTC.

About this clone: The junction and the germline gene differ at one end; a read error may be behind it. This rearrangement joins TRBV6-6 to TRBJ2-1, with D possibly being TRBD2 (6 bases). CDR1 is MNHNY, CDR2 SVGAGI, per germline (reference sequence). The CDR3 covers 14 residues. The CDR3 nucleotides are TGTGCCAGCAGTAAACGGGACTCCTCCAATGAGCAGTTCTTC. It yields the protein CASSKRDSSNEQFF.